The rows below give T cell receptor beta chains drawn from one sample of a study of shared T cell receptors in the human thymus. Method: immunoSEQ multiplex PCR; TCRdb's copy keeps in-frame clones and lacks some. In the table there are about 660,000 clones, approximately 90% of which are singletons. This same sample was also part of a study on human thymus T cells.

Material for sequencing was thymocytes. These receptors all stem from a boy younger than two with a congenital heart defect. CDR3s include the opening cysteine and the closing phenylalanine or tryptophan. Only part of the rows carry a size: once, few, many, or a class if the clone is expanded.

v_call	clone_size	j_call	cdr3_aa
TRBV19	-	TRBJ1-1	CASSIVPGSNTEAFF
TRBV4-3	-	TRBJ2-7	CASSLGHADEQYF
TRBV4-1	-	TRBJ2-7	CASSTGTSDTYEQYF
TRBV7-2	once	TRBJ2-1	CASSLAEGEFF
TRBV19	-	TRBJ2-1	CASNPPEGPYNEQFF
TRBV10-3	-	TRBJ2-1	CAISEERASGWDEQFF
TRBV7-2	-	TRBJ2-7	CASRARLAGLFYEQYF
TRBV7-9	-	TRBJ2-1	CASSPSGGGYNEQFF
TRBV6-4	-	TRBJ1-1	CASRAGTGENTEAFF
TRBV7-9	-	TRBJ2-2	CASSLAGSTGELFF
TRBV27	-	TRBJ2-7	CASSMEGREGQEQYF
TRBV6-5	-	TRBJ2-1	CASSSLYNEQFF
TRBV9	-	TRBJ2-1	CASSVGVGAGNEQFF
TRBV7-9	-	TRBJ1-1	CASSSQRGPGGWDTEAFF
TRBV27	-	TRBJ1-4	CASSLRTGATNEKLFF
TRBV25-1	once	TRBJ2-1	CASSESGEGAPSNEQFF
TRBV29-1	-	TRBJ2-1	CSVRWDRAPTSSYNEQFF
TRBV2	-	TRBJ2-1	CASSGQGNSRSYNEQFF
TRBV27	-	TRBJ2-7	CASSLGGRRYGEQYF
TRBV11-2	-	TRBJ2-1	CASSVKGLAQHFYNEQFF
TRBV2	few	TRBJ2-5	CASSEALPWGGQETQYF
TRBV12-5	-	TRBJ1-2	CASGLYRVYGYTF
TRBV7-3	-	TRBJ1-5	CASSFGSAVGVPNQPQHF
TRBV9	-	TRBJ2-2	CASSGGPQTKGTGELFF
TRBV6-5	-	TRBJ2-7	CASSYGQGTDEQYF